These T cell receptor beta chains were read from a single sample in a study of early T cells in non-severe SARS-CoV-2 infection. TCRdb re-derived calls from the 5' RACE reads in MiXCR, one entry per CDR3 protein. The sample contains tens of thousands of distinct CDR3 sequences, more than 5% of which appear only once. Sequencing was done on a sample of whole blood. These receptors originate from an adult who was a healthcare worker with PCR-confirmed SARS-CoV-2 infection or an uninfected control (not recorded which). CDR3s include the opening cysteine and the closing phenylalanine or tryptophan. Fields, in order: D gene, V gene, J gene, CDR3 length, clone size, CDR3 DNA, CDR3 protein. The D gene is left open where the match is weak. Clone size is not always given. Where it is, it says once, few, many or a class for expanded clones.

d_gene: TRBD2; v_gene: TRBV5-1; j_gene: TRBJ2-1; len: 16; abundance: many; CDR3nt: TGCGCCAGCAGCTTGGGCGCGACTAGCGGGTACAATGAGCAGTTCTTC; CDR3aa: CASSLGATSGYNEQFF
d_gene: TRBD2; v_gene: TRBV6-5; j_gene: TRBJ2-7; len: 15; abundance: many; CDR3nt: TGTGCCAGCAGTTACTTCCAGACTAGCGGGGGGGAGCAGTACTTC; CDR3aa: CASSYFQTSGGEQYF
d_gene: -; v_gene: TRBV2; j_gene: TRBJ1-3; len: 14; abundance: many; CDR3nt: TGTGCCAGCACTCGGACAGTCTCTGGAAACACCATATATTTT; CDR3aa: CASTRTVSGNTIYF
d_gene: -; v_gene: TRBV7-2; j_gene: TRBJ2-1; len: 13; abundance: many; CDR3nt: TGTGCCAGCAGCTCCCTTCTCGTGGGTCGGCAGTTCTTC; CDR3aa: CASSSLLVGRQFF
d_gene: -; v_gene: TRBV5-1; j_gene: TRBJ2-1; len: 12; abundance: many; CDR3nt: TGCGCCAGCACGCGGAACTACAATGAGCAGTTCTTC; CDR3aa: CASTRNYNEQFF
d_gene: -; v_gene: TRBV13; j_gene: TRBJ1-1; len: 12; abundance: many; CDR3nt: TGTGCCAGCAGCTTGACGGACACTGAAGCTTTCTTT; CDR3aa: CASSLTDTEAFF
d_gene: TRBD1; v_gene: TRBV2; j_gene: TRBJ2-1; len: 13; abundance: -; CDR3nt: TGTGCCAACCAACAGGGGATCTACAATGAGCAGTTCTTC; CDR3aa: CANQQGIYNEQFF
d_gene: -; v_gene: TRBV7-2; j_gene: TRBJ2-3; len: 12; abundance: -; CDR3nt: TGTGCCAGCGAGCTTAGTATAGATACGCAGTATTTT; CDR3aa: CASELSIDTQYF
d_gene: -; v_gene: TRBV9; j_gene: TRBJ2-1; len: 15; abundance: many; CDR3nt: TGTGCCAGCAGCTTCGAGGACGGCTCCTACAATGAGCAGTTCTTC; CDR3aa: CASSFEDGSYNEQFF
d_gene: -; v_gene: TRBV5-1; j_gene: TRBJ2-1; len: 16; abundance: many; CDR3nt: TGCGCCAGCAGCTTGGCTGGACCCTCATCCTACAATGAGCAGTTCTTC; CDR3aa: CASSLAGPSSYNEQFF
d_gene: -; v_gene: TRBV20-1; j_gene: TRBJ2-5; len: 15; abundance: many; CDR3nt: TGCAGTGCTAGCACCCACAGCTCGATCCAAGAGACCCAGTACTTC; CDR3aa: CSASTHSSIQETQYF
d_gene: -; v_gene: TRBV12-3/TRBV12-4; j_gene: TRBJ2-2; len: 12; abundance: many; CDR3nt: TGTGCCAGCAGCCCCGGGTCCGGGGAGCTGTTTTTT; CDR3aa: CASSPGSGELFF
d_gene: TRBD1; v_gene: TRBV29-1; j_gene: TRBJ1-1; len: 14; abundance: -; CDR3nt: TGCAGCGCCGGTCAGACAGGGCCGAACACTGAAGCTTTCTTT; CDR3aa: CSAGQTGPNTEAFF
d_gene: -; v_gene: TRBV5-6; j_gene: TRBJ1-1; len: 14; abundance: many; CDR3nt: TGTGCCAGCAGCTCCGGACCGACGAACACTGAAGCTTTCTTT; CDR3aa: CASSSGPTNTEAFF
d_gene: -; v_gene: TRBV28; j_gene: TRBJ1-5; len: 17; abundance: many; CDR3nt: TGTGCCAGCAGTCCCCCGGCACGGGTGAGGCGCAATCAGCCCCAGCATTTT; CDR3aa: CASSPPARVRRNQPQHF
d_gene: TRBD2; v_gene: TRBV2; j_gene: TRBJ2-5; len: 15; abundance: many; CDR3nt: TGTGCCAGCAGTGGATGGCGGGAGTACCAAGAGACCCAGTACTTC; CDR3aa: CASSGWREYQETQYF
d_gene: TRBD2; v_gene: TRBV7-2; j_gene: TRBJ2-5; len: 15; abundance: many; CDR3nt: TGTGCCAGCAGCCCGGGACTAGCGGTACAAGAGACCCAGTACTTC; CDR3aa: CASSPGLAVQETQYF
d_gene: -; v_gene: TRBV29-1; j_gene: TRBJ2-3; len: 10; abundance: many; CDR3nt: TGCAGCGCAAAGGCAGATACGCAGTATTTT; CDR3aa: CSAKADTQYF
d_gene: -; v_gene: TRBV20-1; j_gene: TRBJ2-1; len: 13; abundance: many; CDR3nt: TGCAGTGCTAGAAAGGGGGGGTACAATGAGCAGTTCTTC; CDR3aa: CSARKGGYNEQFF
d_gene: TRBD2; v_gene: TRBV7-9; j_gene: TRBJ2-2; len: 15; abundance: few; CDR3nt: TGTGCCAGCAGCCCGACTAGCGGGTACACCGGGGAGCTGTTTTTT; CDR3aa: CASSPTSGYTGELFF
d_gene: -; v_gene: TRBV27; j_gene: TRBJ2-1; len: 15; abundance: many; CDR3nt: TGTGCCAGCAGTTCGGGGACCAACCCCTACAATGAGCAGTTCTTC; CDR3aa: CASSSGTNPYNEQFF